This is a list of T cell receptor beta chains from one sample in a study of cytomegalovirus exposure and HLA in healthy donors. The protocol was immunoSEQ multiplex PCR, while the TCRdb copy is restricted to in-frame clones and leaves out a portion. This sample has 120,000 to 150,000 clones, with around 79% found just once. Sample: PBMCs. The receptors originated from a middle-aged woman in good health and CMV-seropositive. The CDR3 runs from the conserved cysteine through the conserved F or W. The D gene is left open where the match is weak. Part of the rows lack a size; the others show once, few, many or a class for expanded clones.

abundance	v_gene	d_gene	j_gene	CDR3nt	CDR3aa
NA	TRBV5-1	TRBD1	TRBJ2-1	TGCGCCAGCAGCACCGGACAGGGGACAAATGAGCAGTTCTTC	CASSTGQGTNEQFF
NA	TRBV2	NA	TRBJ2-4	TGTGCCAGCACCCAAAGGTCCGGGGACATTCAGTACTTC	CASTQRSGDIQYF
few	TRBV20-1	NA	TRBJ1-2	TGCAGTGCCGGGGATATCTATGGCTACACCTTC	CSAGDIYGYTF
few	TRBV5-1	TRBD1	TRBJ1-4	TGCGCCAGCAGGGGCACCGGGACAGGGGCCCGTAATGAAAAACTGTTTTTT	CASRGTGTGARNEKLFF
NA	TRBV5-1	TRBD1	TRBJ2-7	TGCGCCAGCAGCTTGACACAGGGGGCTAGCTACGAGCAGTACTTC	CASSLTQGASYEQYF
few	TRBV6-6	NA	TRBJ2-6	TGTGCCAGCAGTCAGTCCCTCTCTGGGGCCAACGTCCTGACTTTC	CASSQSLSGANVLTF
NA	TRBV29-1	NA	TRBJ2-3	TGCAGCGTACGCATAGGAGAGGGCACAGATACGCAGTATTTT	CSVRIGEGTDTQYF
NA	TRBV29-1	TRBD1	TRBJ1-1	TGCAGCGGACGACAGGGAATGAACACTGAAGCTTTCTTT	CSGRQGMNTEAFF
NA	TRBV28	NA	TRBJ2-7	TGTGCCAGCAGTCCTGAGGGGGTGGGCTCCTACGAGCAGTACTTC	CASSPEGVGSYEQYF
NA	TRBV5-4	TRBD1	TRBJ1-1	TGTGCCAGCAGCTCCACAGGGGGCAACACTGAAGCTTTCTTT	CASSSTGGNTEAFF
NA	TRBV19	TRBD1	TRBJ1-1	TGTGCCAGTAGTACGACAGGGGGCTTCTACACTGAAGCTTTCTTT	CASSTTGGFYTEAFF
NA	TRBV7-6	NA	TRBJ2-7	TGTGCCAGCAGCTTGCAACTAGGGGGCTACGAGCAGTACTTC	CASSLQLGGYEQYF
once	TRBV2	TRBD1	TRBJ2-2	TGTGCCAGCAAACAGGGGGCGAACACCGGGGAGCTGTTTTTT	CASKQGANTGELFF
NA	TRBV5-6	NA	TRBJ2-7	TGTGCCAGCAGCCTGATAGGGAGCGAGCAGTACTTC	CASSLIGSEQYF
NA	TRBV5-1	TRBD1	TRBJ2-7	TGCGCCAGCAATCCGGGACAGGGGGCTGACGAGCAGTACTTC	CASNPGQGADEQYF
NA	TRBV19	NA	TRBJ1-2	TGTGCCAGTAGTACCCCGGGAAACTATGGCTACACCTTC	CASSTPGNYGYTF
NA	TRBV5-1	TRBD1	TRBJ1-1	TGCGCCAGCAGCTGGGGGACAGGATCTAACACTGAAGCTTTCTTT	CASSWGTGSNTEAFF
NA	TRBV18	NA	TRBJ1-2	TGTGCCAGCTCACCACCCTTAGGGGCCGGCAACTATGGCTACACCTTC	CASSPPLGAGNYGYTF
few	TRBV27	NA	TRBJ1-1	TGTGCCAGCAGTTTACGCCAGGGTGAAGCTTTCTTT	CASSLRQGEAFF
NA	TRBV12-5	TRBD2	TRBJ2-5	TGTGCTAGTCCGCCCGGGACTAGGGAGAAGACCCAGTACTTC	CASPPGTREKTQYF
NA	TRBV5-6	NA	TRBJ2-7	TGTGCCAGCAGCTTTTTCTCCCAGTCAAGTGAGCAGTACTTC	CASSFFSQSSEQYF
NA	TRBV9	NA	TRBJ2-2	TGTGCCAGCAGCGTCAACGTCGGGGGGCTCAGCGGGGAGCTGTTTTTT	CASSVNVGGLSGELFF
NA	TRBV7-2	NA	TRBJ1-4	TGTGCCAGCAGCCTACAGGTAGCCCAGGAAAAACTGTTTTTT	CASSLQVAQEKLFF
once	TRBV5-6	TRBD1	TRBJ1-2	TGTGCCAGCAGCATTGGACAGGGCGCTTATGGCTACACCTTC	CASSIGQGAYGYTF
NA	TRBV10-1	TRBD2	TRBJ2-1	TGCGCCAGCAGCGCCGGACTAGCGGGGGGGCAGGGAAAGCAGTTCTTC	CASSAGLAGGQGKQFF
NA	TRBV10-2	NA	TRBJ1-2	TGCGCCAGCAGCCTCACCCCTTGGACAGCCAACTATGGCTACACCTTC	CASSLTPWTANYGYTF
NA	TRBV11-1	NA	TRBJ2-7	TGTGCCAGCAGCTTAGCGGCAGGGGACACCTACGAGCAGTACTTC	CASSLAAGDTYEQYF
NA	TRBV11-2	NA	TRBJ2-7	TGTGCCAGCAGCTTAGGGCCAGGACAGACCAACTACGAGCAGTACTTC	CASSLGPGQTNYEQYF
NA	TRBV6-5	NA	TRBJ1-1	TGTGCCAGCATTGGGCGAGAGAACACTGAAGCTTTCTTT	CASIGRENTEAFF
NA	TRBV10-3	NA	TRBJ2-7	TGTGCCATCAGTAAAACCCAGGGAATCGTCGACGAGCAGTACTTC	CAISKTQGIVDEQYF
NA	TRBV11-2	NA	TRBJ2-1	TGTGCCAGCAGCTTAGATTTAGAGACAGGGAGGCGAGAGCAGTTCTTC	CASSLDLETGRREQFF
few	TRBV6-1	NA	TRBJ2-7	TGTGCCAGCAAACGGGACACCTCCTACGAGCAGTACTTC	CASKRDTSYEQYF
once	TRBV6-6	NA	TRBJ2-5	TGTGCCAGCAGTCGCGGGCTAAAAGAGACCCAGTACTTC	CASSRGLKETQYF
NA	TRBV19	NA	TRBJ2-4	TGTGCCAGTAGTTCCCACGGGGAGTTAGCCAAAAACATTCAGTACTTC	CASSSHGELAKNIQYF
NA	TRBV27	TRBD1	TRBJ2-2	TGTGCCAGCAGTGGTTCGAGGACAGGGTTTGTCCCCGGGGAGCTGTTTTTT	CASSGSRTGFVPGELFF
NA	TRBV5-6	NA	TRBJ1-1	TGTGCCAGCAGCCCTAGGGGCGTCAGCGCTGAAGCTTTCTTT	CASSPRGVSAEAFF
NA	TRBV9	NA	TRBJ2-1	TGTGCCAGCAGCGCTTCGGACTTCTCCTACAATGAGCAGTTCTTC	CASSASDFSYNEQFF
NA	TRBV2	NA	TRBJ2-7	TGTGCCAGCAGCCTAAGGCAGGGCCCCTACGAGCAGTACTTC	CASSLRQGPYEQYF
few	TRBV5-6	TRBD2	TRBJ2-3	TGTGCCAGCAGCCAGGGACTAGCGGGGCGGAAGGATACGCAGTATTTT	CASSQGLAGRKDTQYF
NA	TRBV5-4	NA	TRBJ1-6	TGTGCCAGCAGCTTGGTCGGGGGGCGCGGTCACCCACCCCTCCACTTT	CASSLVGGRGHPPLHF
NA	TRBV4-1	TRBD1	TRBJ1-2	TGCGCCAGCAGCCAAGAACCGACAGGGCAGTATGGCTACACCTTC	CASSQEPTGQYGYTF
once	TRBV13	TRBD2	TRBJ2-1	TGTGCCAGCAGCCGGCTAGCGGGGGGTAACAATGAGCAGTTCTTC	CASSRLAGGNNEQFF
NA	TRBV7-3	TRBD2	TRBJ2-3	TGTGCCAGCAGCTTAGTGGGGGAGGGAGATACGCAGTATTTT	CASSLVGEGDTQYF
NA	TRBV25-1	NA	TRBJ1-1	TGTGCCAGCAGCCTTACTATAATGGGCACTGAAGCTTTCTTT	CASSLTIMGTEAFF
few	TRBV7-7	TRBD2	TRBJ2-2	TGTGCCAGCAGCCCCGGGAGGCTAGTAAACACCGGGGAGCTGTTTTTT	CASSPGRLVNTGELFF
few	TRBV7-9	NA	TRBJ1-2	TGTGCCAGCAGCTTCGAGTATCCCGGGGATGGCTACACCTTC	CASSFEYPGDGYTF
NA	TRBV2	TRBD1	TRBJ1-2	TGTGCCAGCAGGGGGGGACAGGGAGGCTATGGCTACACCTTC	CASRGGQGGYGYTF
NA	TRBV4-1	NA	TRBJ2-7	TGCGCCAGCAGCCAAGTTAGGACAGCGACCTACGAGCAGTACTTC	CASSQVRTATYEQYF
NA	TRBV7-7	NA	TRBJ2-7	TGTGCCAGCAGCCCTGATGACACCCTCTCTAACGAGCAGTACTTC	CASSPDDTLSNEQYF
NA	TRBV19	NA	TRBJ1-1	TGTGCCAGTAGCGCGGTCCTGAACACTGAAGCTTTCTTT	CASSAVLNTEAFF
NA	TRBV9	TRBD1	TRBJ1-3	TGTGCCAGCAGCGTACTAGGGGGCCCTGGAAACACCATATATTTT	CASSVLGGPGNTIYF
few	TRBV7-9	TRBD2	TRBJ2-2	TGTGCCAGCAGCTTGACAATTACTAGCGGGGTGTCCGGGGAGCTGTTTTTT	CASSLTITSGVSGELFF
NA	TRBV7-2	TRBD1	TRBJ1-2	TGTGCCAGCAGCTCCGGACAGGGACTAGGCTACACCTTC	CASSSGQGLGYTF
NA	TRBV2	NA	TRBJ1-6	TGTGCCAGCAAGCAGGATGGGAATTCACCCCTCCACTTT	CASKQDGNSPLHF